These 18 T cell receptor beta chains came from one sample sequenced in a study of regulatory T cells in long-lasting Graves disease. HTBI primers from iRepertoire and Arm-PCR of CDR3 regions yielded the TCR beta libraries. From the multiplex PCR reads, TCRdb called clonotypes with MiXCR, one entry per CDR3 protein. In the table there are around 250,000 distinct CDR3 sequences, 20% to 25% of which are singletons. Time point of the sample: newly diagnosed GD, antithyroid drugs for less than 3 months. PBMCs provided the RNA from which the TCR library was made. The source material was peripheral blood mononuclear cells (PBMCs), sampled at new diagnosis, from a patient treated with antithyroid drugs. These receptors were taken from a female donor with Graves disease.

This clonotype occurred many times. The chain recombines TRBV7-9 with TRBJ1-2; D is undetermined. This CDR3 spans 13 amino acids. CDR1 SEHNR and CDR2 FQNEAQ come from the germline V gene (reference sequence). Trimming took off 2 bases at V and 3 bases at J, with 7 bases between the two ends. CDR3 coding DNA: TGTGCCAGCAGCTTAACGGCAGACTATGGCTACACCTTC. Translated: CASSLTADYGYTF. The variable domain in full, completed from reference TRBV7-9 and TRBJ1-2, reads DTGVSQNPRHKITKRGQNVTFRCDPISEHNRLYWYRQTLGQGPEFLTYFQNEAQLEKSRLLSDRFSAERPKGSFSTLEIQRTEQGDSAMYLCASSLTADYGYTFGSGTRLTVV.

In the case of this clonotype: A read error is likely here: a far larger clone is one base away. The V gene is TRBV28, the J gene TRBJ2-1, with 10 bases fitting TRBD2. The J call may not be correct, given that the DNA end is closer to TRBJ2-5. The CDR3 covers 17 residues. Germline CDR1 reads MDHEN; CDR2 reads SYDVKM. CDR3 sequence reads: CASSLALAGGLMGTQYF. The CDR3 DNA sequence: TGTGCCAGCAGCTTAGCTTTAGCGGGGGGCCTCATGGGGACCCAGTACTTC.

This clonotype was found many times. CDR3 amino acids: CASSQGTSGRVTQYF. CDR3 bases: TGTGCCAGCAGCCAGGGGACTAGCGGGCGGGTTACGCAGTATTTT. This chain joins TRBV3-1 and TRBJ2-3; 12 bases align to TRBD2. Germline V gene sequence: CDR1 LGHDT, CDR2 YNNKEL (reference sequence). V trimming: 3 bases; J trimming: 8 bases; junction bases outside the gene matches: 6. This CDR3 contains 15 residues.

The chain employs TRBV2 and TRBJ2-3, with a weak D call TRBD1 (6 bases). Trimming cost V 6 bases and J 0 bases, with 16 bases left between them. Germline-derived CDR1 and CDR2 are SNHLY and FYNNEI. The CDR3 runs 16 residues. For the CDR3, the DNA is TGTGCCAGCAGCTTAGGATTCGGGACAAGCACAGATACGCAGTATTTT. This translates into CASSLGFGTSTDTQYF.

The rearrangement joins TRBV7-9 to TRBJ2-3; D might be TRBD1 or TRBD2, each matching 6 bases. Trimming removed 3 bases at V and 1 base at J, with 11 bases between. The CDR3 totals 15 residues. The V gene's germline CDR1 is SEHNR and CDR2 FQNEAQ (reference sequence). CDR3: CASSLWGARTDTQYF. CDR3 sequence (DNA): TGTGCCAGCAGCTTGTGGGGGGCCCGCACAGATACGCAGTATTTT.

The table lists this clonotype with many counts. This chain joins TRBV11-1 and TRBJ2-1; tentative D call: TRBD2 (5 bases). Per the germline V gene, CDR1 is SGHAT and CDR2 is FQDESV (reference sequence). The CDR3 loop spans 11 amino acids. The germline V and J ends were trimmed by 8 bases and 6 bases, with 8 bases remaining between them. CDR3 residues: CASGRGNEQFF. In DNA, the CDR3 is TGTGCCAGCGGACGGGGCAATGAGCAGTTCTTC.

Concerning this clonotype: The likely explanation is a read error, given a far larger clone one base away. V and J are TRBV6-4 and TRBJ1-5; D is unresolved. The CDR3 length is 14 residues. Germline V gene lookup returns CDR1 MRHNA and CDR2 SNTAGT. V lost 6 bases, J lost 3 bases, and 12 bases lay in between. The CDR3 region has the DNA TGTGCCAGCAGGGGCGGGCGGGTCAATCAGCCCCAGCATTTT. Its translation is CASRGGRVNQPQHF.

The chain has TRBV7-3 and TRBJ2-2; perhaps D is TRBD1 or TRBD2 (5 bases each). Germline CDR1 reads SGHTA; CDR2 reads FQGTGA. The V and J ends lost 3 bases and 6 bases respectively, with 8 bases between them. CDR3 length: 13 residues. The CDR3 spells CASSLGVAGELFF. The DNA of the CDR3 is TGTGCCAGCAGCTTGGGGGTTGCCGGGGAGCTGTTTTTT.

This clonotype occurred many times. J is TRBJ2-7 and V is TRBV6-1; 8 nucleotides agree with TRBD1. V lost 6 bases and J lost 2; bases outside the gene matches: 6. This CDR3 comprises 14 residues. Germline CDR1 and CDR2: MNHNS and SASEGT. The CDR3 here is CASRPDRAPYEQYF. CDR3 DNA sequence: TGTGCCAGCAGACCGGACAGGGCACCCTACGAGCAGTACTTC.

This clonotype was found a few times. The chain couples TRBV7-3 to TRBJ2-3, with D tentatively TRBD2 (5 bases). The CDR3 has 16 amino acids. Between the trimmed V and J ends, which lost 5 bases and 5 bases, there was a span of 20 bases. The V gene's germline CDR1 is SGHTA and CDR2 FQGTGA. The CDR3 is CASSPTPKPAGDTQYF. CDR3 sequence (DNA): TGTGCCAGCAGCCCGACCCCAAAGCCCGCGGGAGATACGCAGTATTTT.

About this clonotype itself: This clone may be a read error of a much larger clone one base away. The chain couples TRBV6-2 or TRBV6-3 to TRBJ2-1; the match to TRBD1 covers 9 bases. CDR3 size: 15 residues. The germline V gene has CDR1 MNHEY and CDR2 SVGEGT. V trimming: 2 bases; J trimming: 15 bases; junction bases outside the gene matches: 14. The CDR3 spells CASSYADRGADTMFF. The DNA of the CDR3 is TGTGCCAGCAGTTACGCGGACAGGGGCGCCGATACCATGTTCTTC.

This clonotype was seen ten or more times. V is TRBV12-3 or TRBV12-4 and J is TRBJ2-7; 10 bases align to TRBD2. The J segment lost 6 bases and the V segment lost 0 bases, leaving 8 bases of the junction unmatched. This CDR3 has 16 residues. CDR3 sequence (DNA): TGTGCCAGCAGTTTAGCCAGTCGGCTAGCGGGAGCCGAGCAGTACTTC. It encodes CASSLASRLAGAEQYF.

This clonotype was recorded at least ten times. The genes are TRBV6-1 and TRBJ1-5; no clear D gene. Germline loops: CDR1 MNHNS, CDR2 SASEGT. CDR3 length equals 15 residues. V was shortened by 6 bases and J by 0 bases, with 12 bases between the two germline ends. CDR3 loop: CASRTLGYSNQPQHF. In nucleotides, the CDR3 is TGTGCCAGCAGGACTCTAGGATATAGCAATCAGCCCCAGCATTTT.

This clonotype was seen at least ten times. The chain carries TRBV18 and TRBJ2-7; D perhaps matches TRBD1 (6 bases). V was pared by 4 bases and J by 3 bases, with 13 bases between. CDR3 length: 14 amino acids. Germline CDR1 and CDR2: KGHSH and LQKENI. The CDR3 coding sequence is TGTGCCAGCTCACAATCCGTGGACAGCTACGAGCAGTACTTC. Its protein is CASSQSVDSYEQYF.

The chain combines TRBV27 with TRBJ2-7; TRBD1 or TRBD2 may be the D gene (5 bases each). CDR3 length equals 15 residues. V lost 5 bases to trimming and J lost 2 bases, with 16 bases between them. Germline V gene lookup returns CDR1 MNHEY and CDR2 SMNVEV (reference sequence). The CDR3 is CASSNRDGGTYEQYF. CDR3 nucleotides: TGTGCCAGCAGTAACCGGGACGGAGGAACCTACGAGCAGTACTTC.

V is TRBV11-3 and J is TRBJ2-7, with 8 positions matching TRBD2. The germline V gene encodes CDR1 SGHNT and CDR2 YENEEA. V dropped 6 bases and J dropped 4; count of bases not matched to a gene: 11. CDR3 length: 15 residues. DNA for the CDR3: TGTGCCAGCAGAGATACCGGGACTAGTGATTACGAGCAGTACTTC. It is translated as CASRDTGTSDYEQYF.

The V gene is TRBV14, the J gene TRBJ1-1, with 8 bases aligning to TRBD1. This CDR3 has 16 amino acids. Losses at the gene ends were 9 bases for V and 6 bases for J; bases not matched to a gene: 18. CDR1 is SGHDN, CDR2 FVKESK, per germline. The CDR3 coding sequence is TGTGCCAGTAACCGAGAATTGACAGGGGATAGAGCTGAAGCTTTCTTT. Protein product: CASNRELTGDRAEAFF.

This clonotype came up many times. The chain recombines TRBV20-1 with TRBJ1-5; TRBD1 might be the D (5 bases). This CDR3 has 13 residues. Per the germline V gene, CDR1 is DFQATT and CDR2 is SNEGSKA (reference sequence). Between the trimmed V and J ends, which lost 3 bases and 4 bases, there was a span of 10 bases. The CDR3 here is CSASRTSNQPQHF. The CDR3, as DNA: TGCAGTGCTAGCCGGACATCTAATCAGCCCCAGCATTTT.